Described below is a single TCR beta chain sequence and its context. The data originate from a study of T cells after yellow fever vaccination. The CDR3 extends over 16 amino acids. Germline CDR1 is MDHEN and CDR2 is SYDVKM. The V and J ends lost 6 bases and 4 bases respectively, with 21 bases between them. Making TCR cDNA involved 5'RACE template switching, which added UMIs and a universal primer site. TCRdb re-analysed the 5' RACE reads in MiXCR, keeping a single row per CDR3 protein. This table has around 200,000 distinct CDR3 sequences, roughly 11% appearing once. This TCR was recovered from a man aged 18-30 years who received the YFV17D yellow fever vaccine. The source was CD8+ T cells sorted from PBMCs, collected 15 days after the yellow fever booster vaccination. The chain combines TRBV28 with TRBJ2-5; D perhaps matches TRBD1 (6 bases). The CDR3 loop is CASRPLTGHPPETQYF. Here the CDR3 DNA reads TGTGCCAGCAGACCGCTCACAGGGCACCCCCCAGAGACCCAGTACTTC.